The 5 T cell receptor beta chains below all came from one sample that was sequenced in a study of blood T cells in healthy people across ages. Primers used in a second PCR of about 7 to 11 cycles were a sample-barcoded 5' primer and a J-beta primer mix. TCRdb analysed the 5' RACE reads with MiXCR anew, one entry per CDR3 protein. Here the sample spans about a million distinct CDR3 sequences, around two fifths being singletons. Sequenced sample: blood. These receptors came from a man in his late teens or twenties in good health.

This clonotype turned up a few times. The chain joins TRBV7-2 to TRBJ1-1, with TRBD1 as a possible D gene (6 bases). Deletions cut 2 bases from V and 8 bases from J, with 12 bases between. Germline lookup yields CDR1 SGHTA and CDR2 FQGNSA. The CDR3 length is 13 residues. The CDR3 region has the DNA TGTGCCAGCAGCTTAAGACACAGGGACGAAGCTTTCTTT. It yields the protein CASSLRHRDEAFF.

This clonotype was recorded a few times. The gene calls are TRBV28 and TRBJ1-2; 10 bases are a match to TRBD1. The CDR3 has 15 amino acids. Germline loops: CDR1 MDHEN, CDR2 SYDVKM. The V gene end was trimmed by 6 bases and the J gene end by 4 bases; junction bases not matched to a gene: 8. The CDR3 DNA is TGTGCCAGCAGCTCCCGGACAGGGGGTGTCTATGGCTACACCTTC. It specifies CASSSRTGGVYGYTF.

This clonotype occurred a few times. V gene TRBV7-6 combines with J gene TRBJ1-1, with a tentative D call TRBD1 (5 bases). Germline V gives CDR1 SGHVS, CDR2 FNYEAQ. The CDR3 sequence is 17 residues long. V was clipped by 0 bases and J by 5 bases, with 19 bases between them. CDR3 residues: CASSLAGDEVKATEAFF. The DNA for the CDR3 is TGTGCCAGCAGCTTAGCAGGGGATGAAGTAAAAGCTACTGAAGCTTTCTTT.

This clonotype was recorded a few times. This chain uses TRBV5-1 with TRBJ2-3; D perhaps matches TRBD1 (5 bases). With 5 bases removed from V and 3 bases from J, the gap between germline ends came to 10 bases. This CDR3 is 13 amino acids long. Germline V CDR1 and CDR2: SGHRS, YFSETQ. CDR3 DNA: TGCGCCAGCAGAATGACAGATACAGATACGCAGTATTTT. Protein sequence: CASRMTDTDTQYF.

The chain carries TRBV3-1 and TRBJ2-2; D might be TRBD2 (6 bases). Trimming removed 3 bases from V and 8 bases from J, with 10 bases in between. The germline V gene encodes CDR1 LGHDT and CDR2 YNNKEL (reference sequence). The CDR3 has 13 residues. CDR3 region: CASSQEGQGELFF. In nucleotides, the CDR3 is TGTGCCAGCAGCCAGGAGGGGCAAGGGGAGCTGTTTTTT.